These T cell receptor beta chains were read from a single sample in a study of T cell changes during pregnancy in multiple sclerosis. Sequencing used immunoSEQ multiplex PCR; TCRdb keeps in-frame clones, though not all of them. This sample yields about 27,000 clones, of which roughly 86% are seen a single time; around 8% belongs to the top ten. Source: CD8+ T cells from peripheral blood mononuclear cells, taken in the second trimester of pregnancy. These receptors all come from a female donor with multiple sclerosis, enrolled in a pregnancy study. The CDR3 runs from the conserved cysteine through the conserved F or W. The order of the fields is CDR3 protein, CDR3 DNA, V gene, J gene, clone size, D gene. A D gene is named only where the DNA matches it firmly. Rows may omit the clone size; those that give it use once, few, many or a size class.

CASSAYTGTGVYNEQFF	TGTGCCAGCAGCGCTTATACCGGGACAGGGGTATACAATGAGCAGTTCTTC	TRBV9	TRBJ2-1	NA	TRBD1
CASSGTLGLSKLFF	TGTGCCAGTAGCGGGACACTGGGTCTCTCGAAACTGTTTTTT	TRBV27	TRBJ1-4	NA	NA
CASRGQTEYGYTF	TGTGCCAGCCGCGGACAGACCGAATATGGCTACACCTTC	TRBV6-4	TRBJ1-2	NA	NA
CAISGFTGTSGNTIYF	TGTGCCATCAGTGGGTTTACAGGGACCTCTGGAAACACCATATATTTT	TRBV10-3	TRBJ1-3	NA	NA
CASSRPDQGEKLFF	TGCGCCAGCAGCCGACCGGACCAGGGTGAAAAACTGTTTTTT	TRBV4-1	TRBJ1-4	NA	NA
CASRPGQGAGNTIYF	TGTGCCAGCAGGCCGGGACAGGGAGCTGGAAACACCATATATTTT	TRBV27	TRBJ1-3	NA	TRBD1
CASSAPGLAGYNEQFF	TGTGCCAGCAGCGCACCGGGACTAGCGGGGTACAATGAGCAGTTCTTC	TRBV5-5	TRBJ2-1	NA	TRBD2
CASSLGPGNYGYTF	TGTGCCAGCAGTTTAGGCCCAGGCAACTATGGCTACACCTTC	TRBV27	TRBJ1-2	NA	NA
CASSGKGSDTQYF	TGCGCCAGCAGTGGTAAGGGGTCAGATACGCAGTATTTT	TRBV10-1	TRBJ2-3	NA	NA
CASSLSRDGYTF	TGTGCCAGCAGTTTATCCAGGGATGGCTACACCTTC	TRBV28	TRBJ1-2	NA	NA
CASGSLGQGYQPQHF	TGTGCCAGCGGGTCACTGGGACAGGGGTACCAGCCCCAGCATTTT	TRBV27	TRBJ1-5	NA	TRBD1
CASSFDRQYGYTF	TGTGCCAGCAGCTTTGACAGGCAGTATGGCTACACCTTC	TRBV7-2	TRBJ1-2	NA	NA
CAWSYGANYGYTF	TGTGCCTGGAGTTACGGAGCTAACTATGGCTACACCTTC	TRBV30	TRBJ1-2	NA	NA
CASSPPSGVRYSPLHF	TGTGCCAGCTCACCACCGAGCGGGGTTAGGTATTCACCCCTCCACTTT	TRBV18	TRBJ1-6	NA	NA
CASSHLSGNTIYF	TGTGCCAGCAGCCATTTGTCTGGAAACACCATATATTTT	TRBV27	TRBJ1-3	NA	NA
CAWGTGGAGAFF	TGTGCCTGGGGTACAGGGGGCGCGGGAGCTTTCTTT	TRBV30	TRBJ1-1	once	TRBD1
CASSNTGLSYEQYF	TGTGCCAGCAGCAATACAGGGCTCTCCTACGAGCAGTACTTC	TRBV7-8	TRBJ2-7	NA	NA
CASSLELTYEQYF	TGCGCCAGCAGCTTGGAACTTACCTACGAGCAGTACTTC	TRBV5-1	TRBJ2-7	NA	NA
CASRGTVNEKLFF	TGTGCCAGCCGCGGGACGGTAAATGAAAAACTGTTTTTT	TRBV18	TRBJ1-4	NA	NA
CASRDPGQGSSYEQYF	TGTGCCAGCAGAGACCCGGGACAGGGGAGCTCCTACGAGCAGTACTTC	TRBV2	TRBJ2-7	NA	TRBD1
CASSLGVVEGNQPQHF	TGCGCCAGCAGCTTGGGAGTGGTGGAGGGCAATCAGCCCCAGCATTTT	TRBV5-1	TRBJ1-5	NA	NA
CASSLNRGENGYTF	TGTGCCAGCAGTCTCAACAGGGGGGAGAATGGCTACACCTTC	TRBV27	TRBJ1-2	once	TRBD1
CASSLVIWQGSSYNEQFF	TGTGCCAGCAGCTTAGTAATCTGGCAGGGGTCATCCTACAATGAGCAGTTCTTC	TRBV7-2	TRBJ2-1	NA	NA
CASSQDLEGVQPQHF	TGCGCCAGCAGCCAAGATTTAGAAGGGGTGCAGCCCCAGCATTTT	TRBV4-3	TRBJ1-5	few	NA
CASSPSPGDGQPQHF	TGTGCCAGCAGTCCCTCTCCAGGGGATGGACAGCCCCAGCATTTT	TRBV28	TRBJ1-5	NA	NA
CASSSVLGSGSPLHF	TGCGCCAGCAGCTCGGTACTCGGGTCCGGTTCACCCCTCCACTTT	TRBV4-1	TRBJ1-6	once	NA
CASSLGDRVTGNTIYF	TGTGCCAGCAGCTTGGGAGACAGGGTCACTGGAAACACCATATATTTT	TRBV5-4	TRBJ1-3	once	TRBD1
CASGYGYTF	TGTGCCAGCGGCTATGGCTACACCTTC	TRBV15	TRBJ1-2	NA	NA
CAGALAGETDTQYF	TGTGCCGGGGCGCTAGCGGGGGAAACAGATACGCAGTATTTT	TRBV6-6	TRBJ2-3	NA	TRBD2
CASSLGPYSPLHF	TGCGCCAGCAGCTTGGGTCCTTATTCACCCCTCCACTTT	TRBV5-1	TRBJ1-6	NA	NA
CASSRAGGWGKGETQYF	TGTGCCAGCAGCCGAGCTGGGGGGTGGGGAAAGGGGGAGACCCAGTACTTC	TRBV11-2	TRBJ2-5	NA	NA
CASSQEGTSPTDTQYF	TGCGCCAGCAGCCAAGAAGGGACTAGCCCCACAGATACGCAGTATTTT	TRBV4-3	TRBJ2-3	NA	TRBD2
CASSLRGMADTQYF	TGCGCCAGCAGCTTGCGGGGGATGGCAGATACGCAGTATTTT	TRBV5-1	TRBJ2-3	once	NA
CASSAARRDKNEKLFF	TGTGCCAGTAGTGCCGCTCGACGGGACAAAAATGAAAAACTGTTTTTT	TRBV19	TRBJ1-4	NA	NA
CASSWGRFYGYTF	TGTGCCAGCAGCTGGGGGCGCTTCTATGGCTACACCTTC	TRBV6-5	TRBJ1-2	once	NA
CASSRDTGPTNEKLFF	TGTGCCAGCAGCCGCGACACAGGGCCAACTAATGAAAAACTGTTTTTT	TRBV7-9	TRBJ1-4	NA	NA
CASSPGEEVREQYF	TGTGCCAGCAGCCCCGGCGAGGAGGTCCGCGAGCAGTACTTC	TRBV4-2	TRBJ2-7	NA	NA
CASSQDHSGGAYEQFF	TGCGCCAGCAGCCAAGATCACAGCGGGGGGGCCTATGAGCAGTTCTTC	TRBV4-3	TRBJ2-1	NA	TRBD2
CASSFQGATEAFF	TGTGCCAGCAGTTTCCAGGGGGCCACTGAAGCTTTCTTT	TRBV28	TRBJ1-1	few	TRBD1
CASSPGQADLYGQYF	TGTGCCAGCAGCCCCGGACAGGCCGACCTGTACGGGCAGTACTTC	TRBV6-5	TRBJ2-7	NA	TRBD1
CATRDLSLNTEAFF	TGTGCCACGCGGGACCTAAGTTTGAACACTGAAGCTTTCTTT	TRBV6-1	TRBJ1-1	NA	NA
CASSLGASSDTQYF	TGTGCCAGCAGTTTAGGGGCCAGTTCAGATACGCAGTATTTT	TRBV27	TRBJ2-3	once	NA
CAWSIGATSEQYF	TGTGCCTGGAGTATTGGGGCAACTTCCGAGCAGTACTTC	TRBV30	TRBJ2-7	NA	NA